Below, 24 T cell receptor beta chains from the same sample are listed, as sequenced in a study of blood T cell repertoires in COVID-19. Using immunoSEQ multiplex PCR, the repertoire was profiled, and TCRdb retains in-frame clones only, with some absent. This sample has some 70,000 clones; approximately 86% occur once, and the top ten carry approximately 6.6%. The specimen sequenced was peripheral blood. These receptors were taken from a man aged 60 to 69 with acute or convalescent COVID-19.

This clone qualifies as medium-sized. The chain links TRBV7-9 to TRBJ1-5; D is perhaps TRBD1 (6 bases). The CDR3 sequence is 13 residues long. Germline values: CDR1 SEHNR, CDR2 FQNEAQ (reference sequence). V gave up 1 base and J gave up 7 bases, with 8 bases separating them. The CDR3: CASSLETGQPQHF. The DNA of the CDR3 is TGTGCCAGCAGCTTAGAAACAGGGCAGCCCCAGCATTTT.

The V and J genes are TRBV30 and TRBJ1-1; D is uncertain. V lost 1 base, J lost 2 bases, and 8 bases lay in between. The germline gives CDR1 GTSNPN, CDR2 SVGIG (reference sequence). CDR3 size: 13 residues. This chain's CDR3 is CAWSDSPNTEAFF. DNA of the CDR3: TGTGCCTGGAGTGACAGTCCCAACACTGAAGCTTTCTTT.

The rearrangement links TRBV18 to TRBJ1-6, with unresolved D. V was trimmed by 5 bases and J by 8 bases, leaving 7 bases between them. The CDR3 is 12 amino acids. Looked up from germline, CDR1 is KGHSH and CDR2 is LQKENI. The CDR3 reads CASSEQDSPLHF. CDR3 nucleotide sequence: TGTGCCAGCTCAGAACAAGATTCACCCCTCCACTTT.

This chain links TRBV7-2 with TRBJ2-7; 7 bases agree with TRBD1. The V gene end was trimmed by 3 bases and the J gene end by 4 bases; junction bases not matched to a gene: 3. This CDR3 has 13 amino acids. Germline lookup yields CDR1 SGHTA and CDR2 FQGNSA. The CDR3 spells CASSFGTEYEQYF. The DNA of the CDR3 is TGTGCCAGCAGCTTTGGGACAGAATACGAGCAGTACTTC.

The V and J genes are TRBV6-5 and TRBJ2-1; D is perhaps TRBD2 (5 bases). V was shortened by 2 bases and J by 10 bases, with 12 bases between the two germline ends. Germline CDR1 is MNHEY and CDR2 is SVGAGI. The length of the CDR3 is 13 residues. CDR3 in DNA: TGTGCCAGCAGTTACCCTAACACGGGAGAGCAGTTCTTC. The encoded protein is CASSYPNTGEQFF.

The chain carries TRBV5-5 and TRBJ1-6; 7 bases match TRBD1. Germline values: CDR1 SGHKS, CDR2 YYEKEE (reference sequence). The CDR3 is 13 residues long. V trimming: 3 bases; J trimming: 14 bases; junction bases outside the gene matches: 8. The DNA for the CDR3 is TGTGCCAGCAGCTCGACAGGGAAGACGGCCCTCCACTTT. Its protein is CASSSTGKTALHF.

The chain has TRBV20-1 and TRBJ1-1, with 10 bases matching TRBD1. The CDR3 has 15 residues. Germline V gene data show CDR1 as DFQATT and CDR2 as SNEGSKA (reference sequence). Trimming cost V 3 bases and J 11 bases; bases outside gene matches: 15. CDR3 region: CSASDWGQGSRVAFF. The CDR3, as DNA: TGCAGTGCTAGTGACTGGGGACAGGGGTCGCGGGTGGCTTTCTTT.

This clone was picked up one time. The chain carries TRBV5-6 and TRBJ1-3; D gene ambiguous. The CDR3 totals 15 residues. Trimming removed 0 bases from V and 2 bases from J, with 9 bases in between. The germline V gene has CDR1 SGHDT and CDR2 YYEEEE. The CDR3 here is CASSLGRPAGNTIYF. CDR3 coding DNA: TGTGCCAGCAGCTTGGGCCGCCCGGCTGGAAACACCATATATTTT.

The V call is TRBV30, the J call TRBJ2-4; 9 nucleotides align to TRBD1. This CDR3 has 16 amino acids. V shed 5 bases and J 4 bases; nucleotides not matched to a gene: 12. The germline CDR1 and CDR2 sequences are GTSNPN and SVGIG (reference sequence). This chain's CDR3 is CAWDTQGALGKNIQYF. The DNA of the CDR3 is TGTGCCTGGGACACACAGGGGGCGCTTGGGAAAAACATTCAGTACTTC.

In this sample, this clone turned up once. CDR3 in amino acids: CASSERLGSTGELFF. DNA for the CDR3: TGTGCCAGCAGTGAACGACTAGGCTCCACCGGGGAGCTGTTTTTT. The V and J genes are TRBV2 and TRBJ2-2, with D perhaps matching TRBD2 (6 bases). The CDR3 is 15 residues long. The V and J ends lost 2 bases and 4 bases respectively, with 11 bases between them. Germline CDR1 is SNHLY and CDR2 is FYNNEI. Full variable domain (missing parts from reference TRBV2 and TRBJ2-2): EPEVTQTPSHQVTQMGQEVILRCVPISNHLYFYWYRQILGQKVEFLVSFYNNEISEKSEIFDDQFSVERPDGSNFTLKIRSTKLEDSAMYFCASSERLGSTGELFFGEGSRLTVL.

The chain uses TRBV3-1 (or the pseudogene TRBV3-2) and TRBJ2-3; 7 nucleotides align to TRBD2. Germline V gene data show CDR1 as LGHDT and CDR2 as YNNKEL (reference sequence). The CDR3 sequence is 15 residues long. Unmatched junction bases numbered 2, after V lost 1 base and J lost 1 base. DNA for the CDR3: TGTGCCAGCAGCCAAGGACTAGCTGGCACAGATACGCAGTATTTT. It encodes CASSQGLAGTDTQYF.

This clone was seen a single time. The rearrangement links TRBV9 to TRBJ2-3, with TRBD2 identical over 7 bases. CDR1 and CDR2 from the germline V gene are SGDLS and YYNGEE. J was trimmed by 1 base and V by 4 bases; bases with no gene match: 6. The CDR3 is made up of 15 amino acids. The CDR3 DNA reads TGTGCCAGCAGCCTAATGGGGGGGGGCACAGATACGCAGTATTTT. As protein: CASSLMGGGTDTQYF.

The chain is built from TRBV18 and TRBJ2-3; 11 nucleotides line up with TRBD1. J gave up 7 bases and V 4 bases, and 4 bases lay outside the gene matches. The CDR3 has 14 residues. Germline CDR1 reads KGHSH; CDR2 reads LQKENI. CDR3 coding DNA: TGTGCCAGCTCACTGGACAGGGGGCTTAATACGCAGTATTTT. The encoded protein is CASSLDRGLNTQYF.

This clone is a singleton in its sample. The V call is TRBV6-6, the J call TRBJ2-7; TRBD1 might be the D (5 bases). Germline CDR1 reads MNHNY; CDR2 reads SVGAGI (reference sequence). The CDR3 has 13 residues. V shed 2 bases and J shed 10 bases, with 15 bases lying between them. The CDR3 loop is CASSYDVTTAQYF. CDR3 nucleotides: TGTGCCAGCAGTTACGATGTTACGACAGCCCAGTACTTC.

This clone was recorded once. This chain links TRBV19 with TRBJ2-5; D is perhaps TRBD1 (5 bases). The CDR3 totals 15 residues. Germline-derived CDR1 and CDR2 are LNHDA and SQIVND (reference sequence). The ends were cut back, 3 bases at V and 4 bases at J, with 15 bases in the middle. The CDR3 reads CASSIGQPRGETQYF. For the CDR3, the DNA is TGTGCCAGTAGTATTGGCCAGCCTAGGGGAGAGACCCAGTACTTC.

The CDR3 nucleotides are TGTGCTAGTTCCTACCAGGCCTACGAGCAGTACTTC. It yields the protein CASSYQAYEQYF. The chain links TRBV12-5 to TRBJ2-7, with D hard to call. V shed 8 bases and J shed 2 bases, with 10 bases lying between them. The CDR3 is made up of 12 amino acids. In germline, CDR1 is LGHNT, CDR2 FRNRAP.

The V gene is TRBV4-3, the J gene TRBJ1-2, with D unclear. Per germline, CDR1 LGHNA and CDR2 YSLEER. V lost 0 bases, J lost 4 bases, and 24 bases lay in between. CDR3 length: 19 residues. The CDR3 is CASSQDRGGSYLYSYGYTF. The CDR3 coding sequence is TGCGCCAGCAGCCAAGATCGTGGCGGGTCTTACCTCTACTCCTATGGCTACACCTTC.

This clone was found once. The rearrangement joins TRBV19 to TRBJ1-5; D unresolved. Germline V CDR1 and CDR2: LNHDA, SQIVND (reference sequence). This CDR3 region has 14 residues. Deletions cut 5 bases from V and 3 bases from J, with 11 bases between. The CDR3 sequence: CASSSRSYNQPQHF. In nucleotides, the CDR3 is TGTGCCAGTAGTTCCCGGTCCTACAATCAGCCCCAGCATTTT.

V usage is TRBV29-1 and J usage is TRBJ1-2, with D uncertain. This CDR3 is 13 amino acids long. Trimming pared 7 bases from V and 8 bases from J, leaving 20 bases between. CDR1 SQVTM and CDR2 ANQGSEA come from the germline V gene. The CDR3 coding sequence is TGCAGCGCCACTTTCGGGGAAGGATACGGCTACACCTTC. Encoded protein: CSATFGEGYGYTF.

A few counts support this clone. The rearrangement joins TRBV27 to TRBJ1-6, with TRBD1 matching over 11 bases. The CDR3 covers 17 residues. Trimming cost V 4 bases and J 10 bases; bases outside gene matches: 12. Germline V gene lookup returns CDR1 MNHEY and CDR2 SMNVEV (reference sequence). The CDR3: CASSSRLTDRGRSPLHF. Here the CDR3 DNA reads TGTGCCAGCAGTTCCAGGTTAACGGACAGGGGGCGATCACCCCTCCACTTT.

This chain joins TRBV7-6 and TRBJ1-5; possibly TRBD1 for D (6 bases). Trimming left V 5 bases short and J 0 bases short, with 17 bases between. This CDR3 comprises 17 residues. The germline gives CDR1 SGHVS, CDR2 FNYEAQ. CDR3: CASSRGADRHSNQPQHF. As DNA, the CDR3 is TGTGCCAGCAGCCGGGGGGCCGACAGACATAGCAATCAGCCCCAGCATTTT. Filled out from reference TRBV7-6 and TRBJ1-5, the complete variable domain reads GAGVSQSPRYKVTKRGQDVALRCDPISGHVSLYWYRQALGQGPEFLTYFNYEAQQDKSGLPNDRFSAERPEGSISTLTIQRTEQRDSAMYRCASSRGADRHSNQPQHFGDGTRLSIL.

The chain employs TRBV5-6 and TRBJ1-4; TRBD1 agrees at 7 bases. This CDR3 contains 15 residues. V trimming: 2 bases; J trimming: 12 bases; junction bases outside the gene matches: 13. From germline, CDR1 is SGHDT and CDR2 YYEEEE. The CDR3 loop reads CASSFDRALGGELFF. DNA of the CDR3: TGTGCCAGCAGCTTTGACAGGGCGTTGGGTGGGGAACTGTTTTTT.

This clone occurred once. The J gene is TRBJ2-2, the V gene TRBV4-3; 15 bases fit TRBD2. The V and J ends lost 4 bases and 6 bases, in that order; junction bases with no gene match: 0. This CDR3 has 15 amino acids. Looked up from germline, CDR1 is LGHNA and CDR2 is YSLEER. CDR3 in amino acids: CASSRTSGGAGELFF. CDR3 in DNA: TGCGCCAGCAGCCGGACTAGCGGGGGGGCCGGGGAGCTGTTTTTT.

The genes are TRBV18 and TRBJ2-6, with a tentative D call TRBD2 (6 bases). V dropped 0 bases and J dropped 0 bases, with 9 bases sitting between them. The germline gives CDR1 KGHSH, CDR2 LQKENI. This CDR3 region has 17 residues. CDR3 sequence: CASSPPEGPSGANVLTF. CDR3 nucleotides: TGTGCCAGCTCACCACCGGAGGGACCCTCTGGGGCCAACGTCCTGACTTTC.